The 22 T cell receptor beta chains given below trace back to one sample, sequenced in a study of shared clonotypes between healthy human individuals (dated by TCRdb to 2018 to 2021). The library was obtained by the immunoSEQ multiplex PCR assay. TCRdb took this table from immuneACCESS and kept in-frame rearrangements with V and J called. Such tables lack part of the clones; where checked against another copy, unresolved V genes explain under half of the gap, and the rest is unexplained. The sample table shows millions of clones, and 95% are seen once. The biggest ten clones account for 0.13% of the sample. The sample was naive CD4+ T cells sorted from blood. What the cell subset or site label conveys for this sample: CD45RA+ positively selected. The receptors were gathered from a young man in good health.

This clone showed up just once. The gene calls are TRBV6-1 and TRBJ1-1; D call uncertain. Trimming shortened V by 5 bases and J by 0 bases, and 10 bases separated the two germline ends. CDR1 is MNHNS and CDR2 is SASEGT in the germline V gene. The CDR3 contains 14 residues. CDR3 protein: CASSHDMLNTEAFF. The CDR3 DNA reads as TGTGCCAGCAGTCATGACATGTTGAACACTGAAGCTTTCTTT.

The CDR3, as DNA: TGTGCCAGCAGTCAGATGGGGGGTCCCTACGAGCAGTACTTC. Protein sequence: CASSQMGGPYEQYF. This rearrangement joins TRBV2 to TRBJ2-7, with TRBD2 as a possible D gene (6 bases). Per the germline V gene, CDR1 is SNHLY and CDR2 is FYNNEI. Deletions cut 5 bases from V and 2 bases from J, with 13 bases between. This CDR3 has 14 residues. The whole variable domain, remainder taken from reference TRBV2 and TRBJ2-7, is EPEVTQTPSHQVTQMGQEVILRCVPISNHLYFYWYRQILGQKVEFLVSFYNNEISEKSEIFDDQFSVERPDGSNFTLKIRSTKLEDSAMYFCASSQMGGPYEQYFGPGTRLTVT.

The chain couples TRBV19 to TRBJ1-1; D uncertain. Deletions cut 6 bases from V and 4 bases from J, with 9 bases between. CDR3 length: 12 amino acids. The germline CDR1 and CDR2 sequences are LNHDA and SQIVND (reference sequence). CDR3 DNA: TGTGCCAGTAGCCATGGCAGCACTGAAGCTTTCTTT. This translates into CASSHGSTEAFF.

The chain is built from TRBV5-4 and TRBJ2-5, with 15 bases identical to TRBD2. Germline V gene lookup returns CDR1 SGHNT and CDR2 YYREEE (reference sequence). J was trimmed by 0 bases and V by 4 bases; bases with no gene match: 4. CDR3 length: 17 amino acids. The CDR3 sequence: CASSPGTSGGYQETQYF. The CDR3 region has the DNA TGTGCCAGCAGCCCTGGGACTAGCGGGGGGTACCAAGAGACCCAGTACTTC.

The chain employs TRBV30 and TRBJ1-6; D perhaps matches TRBD1 (6 bases). The CDR3 contains 15 residues. Deletions cut 2 bases from V and 6 bases from J, with 14 bases between. The V gene's germline CDR1 is GTSNPN and CDR2 SVGIG (reference sequence). This chain's CDR3 is CAWSQEGGSNSPLHF. The CDR3 region has the DNA TGTGCCTGGAGTCAGGAGGGGGGATCTAATTCACCCCTCCACTTT.

The V call is TRBV5-4, the J call TRBJ2-7; 7 nucleotides line up with TRBD1. Germline V CDR1 and CDR2: SGHNT, YYREEE (reference sequence). The junction had 7 bases not matched to a gene; V was cut back by 4 bases and J by 0 bases. CDR3 length: 15 amino acids. In nucleotides, the CDR3 is TGTGCCAGCAGCACTCGACAGGGTAGCTCCTACGAGCAGTACTTC. Its translation is CASSTRQGSSYEQYF.

This sequence joins TRBV19 and TRBJ2-4; no clear D gene. CDR1 and CDR2 from the germline V gene are LNHDA and SQIVND (reference sequence). CDR3 size: 15 residues. Deletions cut 0 bases from V and 2 bases from J, with 8 bases between. In DNA form, the CDR3 reads TGTGCCAGTAGTATAGATCTAGGGCCCAAAAACATTCAGTACTTC. This sequence encodes CASSIDLGPKNIQYF. Full variable domain (missing parts from reference TRBV19 and TRBJ2-4): DGGITQSPKYLFRKEGQNVTLSCEQNLNHDAMYWYRQDPGQGLRLIYYSQIVNDFQKGDIAEGYSVSREKKESFPLTVTSAQKNPTAFYLCASSIDLGPKNIQYFGAGTRLSVL.

This clone was observed a few times. This chain connects TRBV5-1 to TRBJ1-2; 8 nucleotides align to TRBD1. V lost 3 bases to trimming and J lost 8 bases; unmatched junction nucleotides: 21. The CDR3 consists of 18 residues. Germline V gene lookup returns CDR1 SGHRS and CDR2 YFSETQ. The CDR3 coding sequence is TGCGCCAGCAGCTGGGGCTCGGGACAGGCGTCTGGCGGTAGGGGCTACACCTTC. As protein: CASSWGSGQASGGRGYTF.

This chain connects TRBV4-3 to TRBJ1-2; D gene unclear. The V end lost 3 bases, the J end lost 8 bases, and 25 bases lay between the germline ends. This CDR3 has 17 residues. Germline V gene lookup returns CDR1 LGHNA and CDR2 YSLEER. The CDR3 here is CASSHDTTRTALLGYTF. CDR3 nucleotide sequence: TGCGCCAGCAGCCATGATACTACACGGACGGCCTTACTGGGCTACACCTTC.

This chain uses TRBV5-4 with TRBJ1-2; possibly TRBD1 for D (5 bases). This CDR3 contains 14 residues. CDR1 is SGHNT, CDR2 YYREEE, per germline (reference sequence). Trimming left V 0 bases short and J 7 bases short, with 13 bases between. CDR3 DNA sequence: TGTGCCAGCAGCTTGGGCTTAGGGGAGGCTGGCTACACCTTC. Protein: CASSLGLGEAGYTF.

The chain is built from TRBV2 and TRBJ2-7, with 8 bases identical to TRBD1. Germline V gives CDR1 SNHLY, CDR2 FYNNEI. With 10 bases clipped from V and 2 bases from J, the junction kept 7 bases outside the gene matches. The CDR3 length is 13 residues. As DNA, the CDR3 is TGTGCCATCAACCGGGACAGGCCCTACGAGCAGTACTTC. Encoded protein: CAINRDRPYEQYF.

Turning to this clone: This may stem from a read error, because a much larger clone lies one nucleotide away. This same CDR3 is encoded by further DNA sequences in the sample. This sequence joins TRBV29-1 and TRBJ2-3; the D is unclear. Germline CDR1 and CDR2: SQVTM and ANQGSEA. The CDR3 consists of 12 residues. Between the trimmed V and J ends, which lost 2 bases and 1 base, there was a span of 4 bases. The CDR3 bases are TGCAGCGTTGAACAGGGCACAGATACGCAGTATTTT. This gives the protein CSVEQGTDTQYF.

This rearrangement joins TRBV12-5 to TRBJ1-1; TRBD1 agrees at 8 bases. The CDR3 extends over 15 amino acids. V lost 1 base to trimming and J lost 4 bases; unmatched junction nucleotides: 5. The germline CDR1 and CDR2 sequences are LGHNT and FRNRAP. The CDR3 region is CASGLEGRGPTEAFF. CDR3 DNA sequence: TGTGCTAGTGGTTTGGAGGGCAGGGGGCCCACTGAAGCTTTCTTT.

Only a few counts were recorded for this clone. The chain has TRBV2 and TRBJ1-2, with 9 bases that match TRBD1. V dropped 6 bases and J dropped 2; count of bases not matched to a gene: 4. CDR1 is SNHLY, CDR2 FYNNEI, per germline. The CDR3 runs 14 residues. CDR3 nucleotide sequence: TGTGCCAGCAGGCGGACAGGGGCGAACTATGGCTACACCTTC. This encodes CASRRTGANYGYTF.

The chain carries TRBV6-6 and TRBJ2-7, with D possibly TRBD2 on 5 matching bases. The CDR3 is 12 amino acids. Per the germline V gene, CDR1 is MNHNY and CDR2 is SVGAGI (reference sequence). Trimming removed 5 bases at V and 10 bases at J, with 15 bases between. CDR3 sequence (DNA): TGTGCCAGCAGTAACGGGATGGCTGCACAGTACTTC. Translated: CASSNGMAAQYF.

The chain joins TRBV6-5 to TRBJ1-1, with D hard to call. CDR1 is MNHEY, CDR2 SVGAGI, per germline. The CDR3 covers 14 residues. Trimming cost V 3 bases and J 0 bases, with 8 bases left between them. The CDR3 nucleotides read TGTGCCAGCAGTTATGGGGTCTTGAACACTGAAGCTTTCTTT. Translating it yields CASSYGVLNTEAFF.

The CDR3 DNA is TGTGCCAGCAGCCTCCACTGGACAGGGTCAAATACCGAAGAGCCCCAGCATTTT. Translation gives CASSLHWTGSNTEEPQHF. The V call is TRBV7-3, the J call TRBJ1-5, with 8 bases matching TRBD1. Germline lookup yields CDR1 SGHTA and CDR2 FQGTGA. The CDR3 length is 18 residues. Trimming cost V 5 bases and J 8 bases; bases outside gene matches: 20.

The table lists this clone with a count of one. The rearrangement uses TRBV30 and TRBJ2-7; possible D gene TRBD1, 6 bases. Trimming removed 3 bases from V and 2 bases from J, with 17 bases in between. Germline lookup yields CDR1 GTSNPN and CDR2 SVGIG (reference sequence). The CDR3 contains 15 residues. CDR3 nucleotide sequence: TGTGCCTGGAGCGTCTACCGGACAGAGGCCTACGAGCAGTACTTC. This translates into CAWSVYRTEAYEQYF.

CDR3 in amino acids: CASSPGTDPYNEQFF. The DNA of the CDR3 is TGTGCCAGCAGCCCCGGGACGGACCCTTACAATGAGCAGTTCTTC. The V and J genes are TRBV2 and TRBJ2-1; the D gene could be TRBD1 or TRBD2 (5 bases each). The germline V and J ends were trimmed by 6 bases and 4 bases, with 16 bases remaining between them. The germline gives CDR1 SNHLY, CDR2 FYNNEI. The CDR3 is 15 amino acids.

The chain is built from TRBV5-1 and TRBJ2-2, with D perhaps matching TRBD1 or TRBD2 (5 bases each). CDR1 SGHRS and CDR2 YFSETQ come from the germline V gene. V lost 3 bases to trimming and J lost 4 bases, with 16 bases between them. This CDR3 contains 16 residues. DNA for the CDR3: TGCGCCAGCAGCTCAGGGACCATCCGGGCCACCGGGGAGCTGTTTTTT. Translated, it gives CASSSGTIRATGELFF. The full variable domain, in which reference TRBV5-1 and TRBJ2-2 provide the parts outside the CDR3, is KAGVTQTPRYLIKTRGQQVTLSCSPISGHRSVSWYQQTPGQGLQFLFEYFSETQRNKGNFPGRFSGRQFSNSRSEMNVSTLELGDSALYLCASSSGTIRATGELFFGEGSRLTVL.

This CDR3 is CATQSSRQVSREQYF. The CDR3 DNA reads TGTGCCACTCAATCTTCGAGACAGGTCTCACGCGAGCAGTACTTC. J is TRBJ2-7 and V is TRBV2; D is possibly TRBD1 (6 bases). This CDR3 has 15 amino acids. CDR1 is SNHLY and CDR2 is FYNNEI in the germline V gene. Trimming removed 10 bases at V and 6 bases at J, with 25 bases between.

V is TRBV28 and J is TRBJ1-6; D remains ambiguous. This CDR3 comprises 12 residues. Germline lookup yields CDR1 MDHEN and CDR2 SYDVKM. Trimming shortened V by 4 bases and J by 8 bases, and 6 bases separated the two germline ends. The DNA for the CDR3 is TGTGCCAGCAGTTGGCGGGATTCACCCCTCCACTTT. Its protein product is CASSWRDSPLHF.